This TCR beta chain was sequenced for a study of T cells in Graves' hyperthyroidism and ophthalmopathy. Researchers amplified the TCR beta CDR3 regions from RNA transcripts. HTBI primers were used for first-round RT-PCR of the TCR CDR3. Using its own MiXCR run on the multiplex PCR reads, TCRdb lists one record per CDR3 protein. The sample contains about 350,000 distinct CDR3 sequences, around 13% of which appear only once. This clonotype was observed a few times. The CDR3 loop spans 16 amino acids. The germline CDR1 and CDR2 sequences are SGHTA and FQGNSA. V lost 5 bases and J lost 1; bases outside the gene matches: 8. Clinicians diagnosed patients from clinical symptoms, serum thyroxine and TRAb, thyroid ultrasound and orbital computed tomography.

V usage is TRBV7-2 and J usage is TRBJ2-3, with 8 bases lining up with TRBD2. The TCR originated in a woman aged 25 to 39 with Graves' hyperthyroidism. The sample taken for sequencing was blood. As DNA, the CDR3 is TGTGCCAGCAGCCCCGTAGCGGGACTCGGCACAGATACGCAGTATTTT. Translated, it gives CASSPVAGLGTDTQYF.